These 3 T cell receptor beta chains originate from one sample sequenced in a study of CD8+ T cells in alopecia areata. As to treatment: oral pan-JAK inhibitor, 5-10 mg twice daily. It was cDNA, reverse transcribed from extracted RNA, that served as the sequencing template. Assay used: immunoSEQ multiplex PCR; TCRdb lists only in-frame clones, some missing. The sample consists of about 150,000 clones, roughly 54% of them appearing once. The material was CD8+ T cells sorted from blood, obtained at week 4, from a patient treated with tofacitinib. Every receptor here comes from a human donor with alopecia areata.

The gene calls are TRBV6-6 and TRBJ2-7; the match to TRBD1 covers 7 bases. Germline V lookup: CDR1 MNHNY, CDR2 SVGAGI (reference sequence). The CDR3 has 13 residues. Trimming cost V 6 bases and J 4 bases; bases outside gene matches: 6. The CDR3 is CASSPTGAYEQYF. CDR3 coding DNA: TGTGCCAGCAGCCCCACAGGGGCGTACGAGCAGTACTTC.

The rearrangement uses TRBV29-1 and TRBJ2-7; D ambiguous. Germline CDR1 SQVTM, CDR2 ANQGSEA. V was clipped by 1 base and J by 2 bases, with 9 bases between them. The CDR3 length is 13 residues. The CDR3 spells CSVEAVGTYEQYF. The CDR3 coding sequence is TGCAGCGTTGAAGCTGTAGGGACCTACGAGCAGTACTTC.

This clone was seen a handful of times. The V gene is TRBV27, the J gene TRBJ1-5, with TRBD1 as a possible D gene (5 bases). The CDR3 covers 13 residues. In germline, CDR1 is MNHEY, CDR2 SMNVEV (reference sequence). The ends were cut back, 6 bases at V and 4 bases at J, with 10 bases in the middle. CDR3 coding DNA: TGTGCCAGCAGCCTGACAGTAAATCAGCCCCAGCATTTT. Residues: CASSLTVNQPQHF.